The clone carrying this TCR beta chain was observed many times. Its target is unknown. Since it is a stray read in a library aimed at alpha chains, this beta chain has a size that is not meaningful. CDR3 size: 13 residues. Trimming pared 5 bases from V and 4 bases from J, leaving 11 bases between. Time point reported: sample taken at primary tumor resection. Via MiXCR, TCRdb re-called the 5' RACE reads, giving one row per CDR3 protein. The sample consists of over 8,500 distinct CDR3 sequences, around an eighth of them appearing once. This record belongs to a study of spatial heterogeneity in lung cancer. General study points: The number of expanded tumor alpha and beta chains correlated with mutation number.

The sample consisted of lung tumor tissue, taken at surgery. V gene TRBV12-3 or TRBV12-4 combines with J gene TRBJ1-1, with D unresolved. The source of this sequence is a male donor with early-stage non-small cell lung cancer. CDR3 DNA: TGTGCCAGCAGTCCGGGGATGGGCACTGAAGCTTTCTTT. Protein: CASSPGMGTEAFF.